This is a list of T cell receptor beta chains from one sample in a study of blood T cells in healthy people across ages. TCRdb reprocessed the 5' RACE reads with MiXCR, giving one entry per CDR3 protein. Among some 700,000 distinct CDR3 sequences listed, around 46% were seen once. Sequencing input: blood. These receptors all stem from a woman aged 55-69 years in good health. Both conserved end residues are part of each CDR3. The D gene is left open where the match is weak. Only part of the rows carry a size: once, few, many, or a class if the clone is expanded.

d_gene | abundance | j_gene | v_gene | CDR3nt | CDR3aa
TRBD2 | many | TRBJ2-7 | TRBV6-2/TRBV6-3 | TGTGCGAGCGGGGGAACCTACGAGCAGTACTTC | CASGGTYEQYF
TRBD2 | many | TRBJ2-5 | TRBV6-5 | TGTGCCAGCACCAAATCGGGACTAGAAGAAGAGACCCAGTACTTC | CASTKSGLEEETQYF
TRBD1 | - | TRBJ2-3 | TRBV24-1 | TGTGCCACCCCCATTGCATCCTTTTCCGGGACAGGGGGCGAAGCGCAGTATTTT | CATPIASFSGTGGEAQYF
- | - | TRBJ2-1 | TRBV5-1 | TGCGCCAGCAGCGGGCAGGGAGGCTCCTACAATGAGCAGTCCTTC | CASSGQGGSYNEQSF
TRBD1 | - | TRBJ2-7 | TRBV28 | TGTGCCAGCGGGACAGTCTACGAGCAGTACTTC | CASGTVYEQYF
TRBD1 | few | TRBJ1-2 | TRBV6-6 | TGTGCCAGCAGTTTAGGGACAGGGGGCGAGGGCTACACCTTC | CASSLGTGGEGYTF
TRBD1 | few | TRBJ1-5 | TRBV7-6 | TGTGCCAGCAGCACGAGACAGGGCTTGAATCAGCCCCAGCATTTT | CASSTRQGLNQPQHF
- | many | TRBJ2-7 | TRBV25-1 | TGTGCCAGCAGTAAAATCGGGAGCGGGGACACTTACGAGCAGTACTTC | CASSKIGSGDTYEQYF
- | few | TRBJ2-1 | TRBV13 | TGTGCCAGCAGCTCTCGACTGGCGGTCTCCTACAATGAGCAGTTCTTC | CASSSRLAVSYNEQFF
- | - | TRBJ2-5 | TRBV20-1 | TGCAGTGCTAGTAGAGGGGGGCCAGGGGAGACCCAGTACTTC | CSASRGGPGETQYF
- | - | TRBJ2-3 | TRBV25-1 | TGTGCCAGCAATGGGCAGGGAGAACTAAGAGATACGCAGTATTTT | CASNGQGELRDTQYF
- | few | TRBJ2-3 | TRBV20-1 | TGCAGTGCTAGAGAACCAACTGGCAATACGCAGTATTTT | CSAREPTGNTQYF
- | - | TRBJ1-2 | TRBV18 | TGTGCCAGCTCACCAGGGGTGGGACTCTATGGCTACACCTTC | CASSPGVGLYGYTF
TRBD2 | once | TRBJ2-1 | TRBV11-1 | TGTGCCGGCAGCCCAGTGGGAGGGTACCATGAGCAGTTCTTC | CAGSPVGGYHEQFF
TRBD2 | - | TRBJ2-6 | TRBV7-9 | TGTGCCAGCAGCCATGACGTAGCGGGACTTGTCCTGACTTTC | CASSHDVAGLVLTF
- | - | TRBJ2-2 | TRBV21-1 | TGTGCCAGCAGCAACCGGCGAAGCTCGGGTCTAAGGGAGCTGTTTTTT | CASSNRRSSGLRELFF
- | - | TRBJ2-6 | TRBV7-2 | TGTGCCAGCAGCATAGGCGCAGGCTCCGGGGCCAACGTCCTGACTTTC | CASSIGAGSGANVLTF
TRBD1 | - | TRBJ2-7 | TRBV12-3/TRBV12-4 | TGTGCCAGCAGCCTTCTCGGACAGGGAGCCGAGCAGTACTTC | CASSLLGQGAEQYF
TRBD1 | - | TRBJ1-2 | TRBV9 | TGTGCCAGCAGCCGCTACAGGGGGAATAACTATGGCTACACCTTC | CASSRYRGNNYGYTF
- | many | TRBJ2-4 | TRBV7-2 | TGTGCCAGCAGCTTAGAGCAGAAAAACATTCAGTACTTC | CASSLEQKNIQYF
- | once | TRBJ2-7 | TRBV12-5 | TGTGCTAGTGGGGACAGCTTGCCCTCCTACGAGCAGTACTTC | CASGDSLPSYEQYF
TRBD1 | many | TRBJ2-7 | TRBV5-4 | TGTGCCAGCAGCTTGGGCCTGGACAGGGACTCCTACGAGCAGTACTTC | CASSLGLDRDSYEQYF
- | few | TRBJ1-2 | TRBV3-1 | TGTGCCAGCACCCGCCGAGGGGATGACTATGGCTACACCTTC | CASTRRGDDYGYTF
TRBD2 | few | TRBJ2-3 | TRBV28 | TGTGCCAGCACCATGGATGCAGCGGGAGGGGTGGGCACAGATACGCAGTATTTT | CASTMDAAGGVGTDTQYF
TRBD2 | - | TRBJ2-7 | TRBV7-8 | TGTGCCAGCAGCTTAGCCCCGCCCCTAGCGGTTACCTCCTACGAGCAGTACTTC | CASSLAPPLAVTSYEQYF
TRBD2 | - | TRBJ2-3 | TRBV20-1 | TGCAGTGCTAGAGATTGGAGCGGGAGAGATACGCAGTATTTT | CSARDWSGRDTQYF
TRBD1 | few | TRBJ2-5 | TRBV24-1 | TGTGCCACCAGTGATTCAGGACAGGGGGGTGAGACCCAGTACTTC | CATSDSGQGGETQYF
- | - | TRBJ1-2 | TRBV5-1 | TGCGCCAGCAGCTTGGTGCAGGGTACGGGCTACACCTTC | CASSLVQGTGYTF
TRBD1 | many | TRBJ2-5 | TRBV27 | TGTGCCAGCTCAATGGACAGGGGAATTGAGACCCAGTACTTC | CASSMDRGIETQYF
TRBD2 | - | TRBJ2-7 | TRBV30 | TGTGCCTGGAAGGCGGGAGGTTTCTACGAGCAGTACTTC | CAWKAGGFYEQYF
- | few | TRBJ2-3 | TRBV4-2 | TGTGCCAGCAGCCAAGGCCCAGCGGGTGGCACAGATACGCAGTATTTT | CASSQGPAGGTDTQYF
- | many | TRBJ2-3 | TRBV10-3 | TGTGCCATCAGTTCGGGTGGGGACACAGATACGCAGTATTTT | CAISSGGDTDTQYF
TRBD1 | - | TRBJ2-7 | TRBV18 | TGTGCCAGCTCACCAACCGACAGGGCCTCCCACAATGAGCAGTACTTC | CASSPTDRASHNEQYF
TRBD1 | - | TRBJ2-4 | TRBV5-1 | TGCGCCAGCAGACTGGGACAGATGCTAGCCAAAAACATTCAGTACTTC | CASRLGQMLAKNIQYF
- | few | TRBJ1-2 | TRBV29-1 | TGCAGCGTTGATCGGTTCTTGGGGGGCGCTGACTATGGCTACACCTTC | CSVDRFLGGADYGYTF
TRBD1 | - | TRBJ1-4 | TRBV28 | TGTGCCAGCAGTCCCAGCCCGGGACAGGGCGAGGAGGAAAAACTGTTTTTT | CASSPSPGQGEEEKLFF
TRBD1 | - | TRBJ1-2 | TRBV6-5 | TGTGCCAGCAGTCCGGGGACAGGGGGCTATCATGGCTACACCTTC | CASSPGTGGYHGYTF
- | - | TRBJ2-7 | TRBV3-1 | TGTGCCAGCAGCCAGCCCTCGGGCCTACGATACGAGCAGTACTTC | CASSQPSGLRYEQYF
- | few | TRBJ1-2 | TRBV6-1 | TGTGCCAGCAGTGAATTAGCAGGAGACGTTGGCTACACCTTC | CASSELAGDVGYTF
TRBD2 | many | TRBJ2-7 | TRBV12-3/TRBV12-4 | TGTGCCAGCAGTTTAGTACTAGCGGGGTCCTACGAGCAGTACTTC | CASSLVLAGSYEQYF
TRBD1 | few | TRBJ2-7 | TRBV6-2/TRBV6-3 | TGTGCCAGCGGGTTAGGACAGGGGACCCTAGGCGAGCAGTACTTC | CASGLGQGTLGEQYF
TRBD1 | - | TRBJ1-6 | TRBV3-1 | TGTGCCAGCAGCCAGGACGGACAGGGGGTTTCACCCCTCCACTTT | CASSQDGQGVSPLHF
- | few | TRBJ2-3 | TRBV4-3 | TGCGCCAGCAGCCAAGATCCAGTCCAGACGCAGTATTTT | CASSQDPVQTQYF
- | - | TRBJ1-1 | TRBV5-1 | TGCGCCAGCAGCTTGAACCAGGGTCAGAACACTGAAGCTTTCTTT | CASSLNQGQNTEAFF
- | many | TRBJ2-3 | TRBV20-1 | TGCAGTGCTAGAGGACGGGCGAAGCAGGAGTATGGCACAGATACGCAGTATTTT | CSARGRAKQEYGTDTQYF
TRBD1 | - | TRBJ1-1 | TRBV28 | TGTGCCAGCAGTTTGTTCACAGGTCGGGACAGGGGTAGTGAAGCTTTCTTT | CASSLFTGRDRGSEAFF
- | - | TRBJ2-7 | TRBV7-2 | TGCACCAGCAGCTTAACCCAAGGCGGGTGGAAGGTGTACGAGCAGTACTTC | CTSSLTQGGWKVYEQYF
- | - | TRBJ1-1 | TRBV7-3 | TGTGCCAGCAGCTCCCGTGATCGGGGGGGTTTGCCCACTGAAGCTTTCTTT | CASSSRDRGGLPTEAFF
- | - | TRBJ2-7 | TRBV6-5 | TGTGCCAGCAGGTCAGGGCTAATCGGAGAGCAGTACTTC | CASRSGLIGEQYF
- | many | TRBJ2-7 | TRBV12-3/TRBV12-4 | TGTGCCAGCAGACCGGACTGGCAAAGCTCCTACGAGCAGTACTTC | CASRPDWQSSYEQYF
TRBD2 | - | TRBJ2-2 | TRBV4-2 | TGTGCCAGCAGCCAAGAATTGATCCGGGGGGGCAACACCGGGGAGCTGTTTTTT | CASSQELIRGGNTGELFF
- | few | TRBJ2-5 | TRBV20-1 | TGCAGTGCCCAAAAGCCAACAGGGTTGAGACAAGAGACCCAGTACTTC | CSAQKPTGLRQETQYF
- | - | TRBJ2-4 | TRBV4-1 | TGCGCCAGCAACCAAGAAAGGGCTGACATTCAGTACTTC | CASNQERADIQYF
TRBD2 | - | TRBJ2-3 | TRBV7-2 | TGTGCCAGCAGCTCGGGACTAGCGGGAGGGTTAGGAGATACGCAGTATTTT | CASSSGLAGGLGDTQYF
TRBD1 | - | TRBJ2-7 | TRBV27 | TGTGCCAGCAGTTCGCGACGGACAGGGGGCTCCTACGAGCAGTACTTC | CASSSRRTGGSYEQYF
- | - | TRBJ2-5 | TRBV12-3/TRBV12-4 | TGTGCCAGCAGTCGGGACTCGCCGTACCAAGAGACCCAGTACTTC | CASSRDSPYQETQYF
TRBD2 | - | TRBJ2-3 | TRBV10-3 | TGTGCCATATCTCGGGGGGAAGGCACAGATACGCAGTATTTT | CAISRGEGTDTQYF
- | - | TRBJ1-1 | TRBV29-1 | TGCAGCGCCCAGGTAGGGACATCTGAAGCTTTCTTT | CSAQVGTSEAFF
- | - | TRBJ2-1 | TRBV4-3 | TGCGCCAGCAGCCAAGATCTGCGGGAAGGGTACGAGCGGTTCTTC | CASSQDLREGYERFF